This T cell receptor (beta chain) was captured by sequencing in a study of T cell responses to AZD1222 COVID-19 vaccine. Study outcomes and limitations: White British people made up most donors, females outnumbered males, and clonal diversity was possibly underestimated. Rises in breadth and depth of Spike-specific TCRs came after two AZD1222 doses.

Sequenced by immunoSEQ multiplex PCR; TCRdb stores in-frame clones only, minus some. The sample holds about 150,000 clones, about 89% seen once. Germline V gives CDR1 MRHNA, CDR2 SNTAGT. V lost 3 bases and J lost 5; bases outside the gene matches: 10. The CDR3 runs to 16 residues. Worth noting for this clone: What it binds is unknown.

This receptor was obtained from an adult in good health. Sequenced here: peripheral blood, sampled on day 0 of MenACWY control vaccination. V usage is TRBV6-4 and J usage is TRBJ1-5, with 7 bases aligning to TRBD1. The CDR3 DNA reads TGTGCCAGCAGTGAGGAGACAGGGAAGTGTGATCAGCCCCAGCATTTT. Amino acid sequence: CASSEETGKCDQPQHF.